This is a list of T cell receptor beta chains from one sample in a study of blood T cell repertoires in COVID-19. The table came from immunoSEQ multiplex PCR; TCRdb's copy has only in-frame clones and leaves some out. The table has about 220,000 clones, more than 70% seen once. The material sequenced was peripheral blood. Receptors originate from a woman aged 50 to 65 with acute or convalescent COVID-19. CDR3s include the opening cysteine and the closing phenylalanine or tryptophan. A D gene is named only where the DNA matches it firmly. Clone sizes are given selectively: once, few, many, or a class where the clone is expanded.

CATSDLAGQGTDTQYF TGTGCCACCAGTGATTTGGCCGGACAGGGCACAGATACGCAGTATTTT NA TRBV24-1 TRBD1 TRBJ2-3
CASSERGISYGYTF TGTGCCAGCAGTGAAAGGGGCATATCCTATGGCTACACCTTC few TRBV6-1 NA TRBJ1-2
CASSPVTGKLFF TGTGCCAGCAGCCCGGTCACAGGGAAACTGTTTTTT NA TRBV16 NA TRBJ1-4
CASSYPGTGSTEAFF TGTGCCAGCAGTTACCCCGGGACAGGTTCCACTGAAGCTTTCTTT NA TRBV6-2/TRBV6-3 TRBD1 TRBJ1-1
CASSRTGPGGANVLTF TGTGCCAGCAGTCGGACAGGCCCTGGTGGGGCCAACGTCCTGACTTTC NA TRBV28 TRBD1 TRBJ2-6
CASSQDDRSSYNSPLHF TGCGCCAGCAGCCAAGACGACAGAAGTTCCTATAATTCACCCCTCCACTTT few TRBV4-1 NA TRBJ1-6
CASSLDASGSGTGELFF TGCGCCAGCAGCTTGGATGCTAGCGGGAGCGGCACCGGGGAGCTGTTTTTT NA TRBV5-1 TRBD2 TRBJ2-2
CASSRDRYQETQYF TGTGCCAGCAGCCGGGACAGGTACCAAGAGACCCAGTACTTC NA TRBV11-1 TRBD1 TRBJ2-5
CASSLETFLNEQFF TGTGCCAGCAGCTTGGAGACTTTCTTGAATGAGCAGTTCTTC NA TRBV5-4 NA TRBJ2-1
CATGKGAPETQYF TGTGCCACCGGGAAAGGGGCTCCAGAGACCCAGTACTTC NA TRBV24-1 NA TRBJ2-5
CASSPLISGANVLTF TGTGCCAGTAGCCCCCTTATCTCTGGGGCCAACGTCCTGACTTTC NA TRBV19 NA TRBJ2-6
CATSDPRPLLGARNEQFF TGTGCCACCAGTGATCCTCGGCCCCTTTTAGGGGCTCGCAATGAGCAGTTCTTC NA TRBV24-1 NA TRBJ2-1
CASTSGSGSYNEQFF TGTGCCAGCACTAGCGGGTCTGGTTCCTACAATGAGCAGTTCTTC NA TRBV7-8 TRBD2 TRBJ2-1
CASSLQADTEAFF TGTGCCAGCAGCTTGCAGGCAGACACTGAAGCTTTCTTT NA TRBV5-5 NA TRBJ1-1
CASSVRSYYEQYF TGTGCCAGCAGTGTGCGGAGTTACTACGAGCAGTACTTC few TRBV27 NA TRBJ2-7
CATEDQGQGPNNEQFF TGTGCCACCGAGGATCAGGGGCAGGGTCCAAATAATGAGCAGTTCTTC NA TRBV19 NA TRBJ2-1
CASKKGTAQETQYF TGTGCCAGCAAAAAAGGGACAGCTCAAGAGACCCAGTACTTC NA TRBV6-5 TRBD1 TRBJ2-5
CASSRYEQYF TGTGCCAGCAGTCGGTACGAGCAGTACTTC NA TRBV12-3/TRBV12-4 NA TRBJ2-7
CASSSSGTKAFF TGTGCCAGCAGTTCCTCCGGGACAAAAGCTTTCTTT few TRBV12-3/TRBV12-4 NA TRBJ1-1
CASSLGPSGIGGTQYF TGTGCCAGCAGCTTGGGTCCTAGCGGTATTGGGGGGACCCAGTACTTC NA TRBV5-4 TRBD2 TRBJ2-5
CASSQSRDRGNNEQYF TGTGCCAGCAGCCAATCCCGGGACAGGGGGAACAACGAGCAGTACTTC NA TRBV4-2 TRBD1 TRBJ2-7
CALTDTQYF TGTGCCCTAACAGATACGCAGTATTTT NA TRBV30 NA TRBJ2-3
CASSYLTTPYEQYF TGTGCCAGCAGTTACCTGACTACCCCCTACGAGCAGTACTTC NA TRBV6-6 NA TRBJ2-7
CASSARSGVSTDTQYF TGTGCCAGCAGTGCCCGTAGCGGAGTCAGCACAGATACGCAGTATTTT NA TRBV2 NA TRBJ2-3
CASSPRQGGTEAFF TGCGCCAGCAGTCCGAGACAGGGGGGCACTGAAGCTTTCTTT NA TRBV10-2 TRBD1 TRBJ1-1
CASSHIEAGANVLTF TGTGCCAGCAGCCATATAGAGGCTGGGGCCAACGTCCTGACTTTC NA TRBV27 NA TRBJ2-6
CASSPGTYEQYF TGTGCCAGTTCACCTGGGACATACGAGCAGTACTTC NA TRBV18 NA TRBJ2-7
CASSWTGTSGETQYF TGTGCCAGCAGCTGGACCGGGACTAGCGGCGAGACCCAGTACTTC NA TRBV5-4 TRBD2 TRBJ2-5
CASSFPDRDNYGYTF TGTGCCAGCAGCTTCCCTGACAGGGATAACTATGGCTACACCTTC NA TRBV5-4 TRBD1 TRBJ1-2
CASSLLTASGNTIYF TGCGCCAGCAGCTTGCTGACAGCCTCTGGAAACACCATATATTTT NA TRBV5-1 NA TRBJ1-3
CASSPRDNYGYTF TGTGCCAGCAGTCCCCGGGATAACTATGGCTACACCTTC NA TRBV6-2/TRBV6-3 NA TRBJ1-2
CASSDGGSSYEQYF TGTGCCAGCAGTGATGGCGGGTCATCCTACGAGCAGTACTTC NA TRBV11-3 NA TRBJ2-7
CATSDPTWTGGTDTQYF TGTGCCACCAGTGACCCAACTTGGACAGGGGGAACAGATACGCAGTATTTT NA TRBV24-1 TRBD1 TRBJ2-3
CASSLIGEGPYNEQFF TGTGCCAGCAGTTTGATCGGCGAGGGCCCCTACAATGAGCAGTTCTTC NA TRBV27 NA TRBJ2-1
CASSLWTSGAYEQYF TGTGCCAGCAGCCTATGGACTAGCGGGGCCTACGAGCAGTACTTC NA TRBV5-8 TRBD2 TRBJ2-7
CASSLVGAYQETQYF TGTGCCAGCAGCTTAGTAGGGGCATACCAAGAGACCCAGTACTTC NA TRBV7-2 NA TRBJ2-5
CAWSPPGAGGVGYTF TGTGCCTGGAGTCCCCCTGGGGCAGGGGGCGTCGGCTACACCTTC NA TRBV30 TRBD1 TRBJ1-2
CASMGLAGEFRNNEQFF TGCGCCAGCATGGGACTAGCGGGGGAGTTTAGGAACAATGAGCAGTTCTTC NA TRBV10-2 TRBD2 TRBJ2-1
CASSVISGNTIYF TGTGCCAGTAGTGTCATCTCTGGAAACACCATATATTTT NA TRBV19 NA TRBJ1-3
CAGGARGTEAFF TGTGCCGGCGGGGCGAGGGGCACTGAAGCTTTCTTT NA TRBV2 NA TRBJ1-1
CASSRTGTYEQYF TGTGCCAGCAGCCGGACAGGGACCTACGAGCAGTACTTC NA TRBV11-2 TRBD1 TRBJ2-7
CASSYSTSGNTGELFF TGTGCCAGCAGTTACTCCACTAGCGGGAACACCGGGGAGCTGTTTTTT few TRBV6-6 TRBD2 TRBJ2-2
CASSEGAYGYTF TGTGCCAGCAGTGAGGGGGCCTATGGCTACACCTTC NA TRBV2 NA TRBJ1-2
CASSLAEYGYTF TGTGCCAGCAGCTTGGCCGAGTATGGCTACACCTTC NA TRBV5-6 NA TRBJ1-2
CASSYNMNTEAFF TGTGCCAGCAGTTACAACATGAACACTGAAGCTTTCTTT NA TRBV6-5 NA TRBJ1-1
CASSFTGRAFF TGTGCCAGCAGCTTTACAGGGCGGGCTTTCTTT NA TRBV11-1 NA TRBJ1-1
CASSASNYGYTF TGTGCCAGCAGTGCCTCCAACTATGGCTACACCTTC NA TRBV2 NA TRBJ1-2
CASSYRDRADREKLFF TGTGCCAGCAGCTACCGGGACAGGGCGGATAGGGAAAAACTGTTTTTT NA TRBV11-2 TRBD1 TRBJ1-4
CATRRETGGVYEQYF TGTGCCACTCGGAGAGAGACAGGGGGTGTCTACGAGCAGTACTTC NA TRBV19 TRBD1 TRBJ2-7
CASSGASGRTDTQYF TGTGCCAGCAGCGGCGCTAGCGGACGCACAGATACGCAGTATTTT NA TRBV9 TRBD2 TRBJ2-3
CATSDTGVVTDTQYF TGTGCCACCAGTGACACGGGGGTAGTCACAGATACGCAGTATTTT many TRBV24-1 NA TRBJ2-3
CAISEFGGSEDQPQHF TGTGCCATCAGTGAGTTTGGGGGGTCGGAGGATCAGCCCCAGCATTTT NA TRBV10-3 NA TRBJ1-5
CASSQDPLWVAGVHEQFF TGTGCCAGCAGCCAAGACCCCCTCTGGGTAGCGGGAGTACATGAGCAGTTCTTC NA TRBV3-1/TRBV3-2 TRBD2 TRBJ2-1
CASSYSEGQGRDEQFF TGTGCCAGCAGTTACTCGGAGGGGCAGGGTAGGGATGAGCAGTTCTTC NA TRBV6-6 NA TRBJ2-1
CASSLAAWNEQYF TGTGCCAGCAGTTTGGCAGCGTGGAACGAGCAGTACTTC NA TRBV27 NA TRBJ2-7